This is a list of T cell receptor beta chains from one sample in a study of PD-L1 blockade in urothelial cancer. Measured with immunoSEQ multiplex PCR; TCRdb has only the in-frame clones, and not every one. The sample lists some 50,000 clones, approximately 88% occurring once. The source was PBMCs, collected around atezolizumab (anti-PD-L1) treatment. The receptors here all came from a man older than 75 with urothelial cancer. Both conserved end residues are part of each CDR3. The D gene is left open where the match is weak. Clone size, where shown, is once, few, many, or a class for clones that have expanded.

V: TRBV6-5; size: .; J: TRBJ2-7; D: .; DNA: TGTGCCAGCAAGGGGGTTGGAGGCTACGAGCAGTACTTC; CDR3: CASKGVGGYEQYF
V: TRBV7-2; size: .; J: TRBJ1-4; D: TRBD1; DNA: TGTGCCAGCAGCGCACAGGGGGCAACTAATGAAAAACTGTTTTTT; CDR3: CASSAQGATNEKLFF
V: TRBV6-5; size: .; J: TRBJ2-4; D: .; DNA: TGTGCCAGCAGTTACGACAGCTCGCTAGCCAAAAACATTCAGTACTTC; CDR3: CASSYDSSLAKNIQYF
V: TRBV11-3; size: .; J: TRBJ2-1; D: .; DNA: TGTGCCAGCAGCCCCCGGGACTCCCCTTACAATGAGCAGTTCTTC; CDR3: CASSPRDSPYNEQFF
V: TRBV11-2; size: once; J: TRBJ1-2; D: .; DNA: TGTGCCAGCAGCCCGGGGGGCGAGTATGGCTACACCTTC; CDR3: CASSPGGEYGYTF
V: TRBV6-1; size: .; J: TRBJ2-7; D: .; DNA: TGTGCCAGCACCACCAGGGGACCCCACGAGCAGTACTTC; CDR3: CASTTRGPHEQYF
V: TRBV6-6; size: .; J: TRBJ2-5; D: .; DNA: TGTGCCAGCAGTGACCCTAGCGAAGAGACCCAGTACTTC; CDR3: CASSDPSEETQYF
V: TRBV7-8; size: once; J: TRBJ2-1; D: .; DNA: TGTGCCAGCAGCTTAACCTCCGGAGGGCCTGGGGAGCAGTTCTTC; CDR3: CASSLTSGGPGEQFF
V: TRBV5-4; size: .; J: TRBJ1-2; D: .; DNA: TGTGCCAGCAGCTCATGGGGGGGAGGTGGCTACACCTTC; CDR3: CASSSWGGGGYTF
V: TRBV6-1; size: few; J: TRBJ1-5; D: .; DNA: TGTGCCAGCACCCCGGACAGAAGTCAGCCCCAGCATTTT; CDR3: CASTPDRSQPQHF
V: TRBV7-2; size: .; J: TRBJ2-2; D: .; DNA: TGTGCCAGCAGCTTAGCCGTCACCGGGGAGCTGTTTTTT; CDR3: CASSLAVTGELFF
V: TRBV30; size: once; J: TRBJ1-1; D: .; DNA: TGTGCCTGGAGTGTTGGAGTGAACACTGAAGCTTTCTTT; CDR3: CAWSVGVNTEAFF
V: TRBV27; size: .; J: TRBJ2-1; D: TRBD1; DNA: TGTGCCAGCAGTTTTCCCTCCGGGACAGGGAACAATGAGCAGTTCTTC; CDR3: CASSFPSGTGNNEQFF
V: TRBV2; size: .; J: TRBJ2-2; D: .; DNA: TGTGCCAGCAGTAAGGGACAGAACACCGGGGAGCTGTTTTTT; CDR3: CASSKGQNTGELFF
V: TRBV7-2; size: .; J: TRBJ2-3; D: .; DNA: TGTGCCAGCAGCTTAGTAGGGGGAGGGCGGGCAGATACGCAGTATTTT; CDR3: CASSLVGGGRADTQYF
V: TRBV11-3; size: .; J: TRBJ2-7; D: .; DNA: TGTGCCAGCAGCCTAACGGACAGCTACGAGCAGTACTTC; CDR3: CASSLTDSYEQYF
V: TRBV25-1; size: .; J: TRBJ2-3; D: TRBD1; DNA: TGTGCCAGCAGTGATTTCAGGGGGAGCCCAGATACGCAGTATTTT; CDR3: CASSDFRGSPDTQYF
V: TRBV5-1; size: .; J: TRBJ1-2; D: .; DNA: TGCGCCAGCAGCTTGGCCGGGGGAATCTATGGCTACACCTTC; CDR3: CASSLAGGIYGYTF
V: TRBV5-1; size: .; J: TRBJ2-1; D: TRBD1; DNA: TGCGCCAGCAGAACAGGGGGAGACAATGAGCAGTTCTTC; CDR3: CASRTGGDNEQFF
V: TRBV5-1; size: once; J: TRBJ2-1; D: TRBD2; DNA: TGCGCCAGCAGCTTGTATTCAAGCGGGAGGGGTTCGGACAATGAGCAGTTCTTC; CDR3: CASSLYSSGRGSDNEQFF
V: TRBV7-9; size: .; J: TRBJ2-5; D: TRBD1; DNA: TGTGCCAGCAGCTTGGACAGGAGGAAGACCCAGTACTTC; CDR3: CASSLDRRKTQYF
V: TRBV6-6; size: .; J: TRBJ1-3; D: .; DNA: TGTGCCAGCGGTGGGGGACTGTCTGGAAACACCATATATTTT; CDR3: CASGGGLSGNTIYF
V: TRBV5-4; size: .; J: TRBJ2-3; D: TRBD2; DNA: TGTGCCAGCGGGTTAGCGGGAGAGGCAGATACGCAGTATTTT; CDR3: CASGLAGEADTQYF
V: TRBV9; size: .; J: TRBJ2-2; D: .; DNA: TGTGCCAGCAGGGGGGGACAGACGAACACCGGGGAGCTGTTTTTT; CDR3: CASRGGQTNTGELFF
V: TRBV6-5; size: .; J: TRBJ1-1; D: .; DNA: TGTGCCAGCAGACACCGACAAGTTCCGAACACTGAAGCTTTCTTT; CDR3: CASRHRQVPNTEAFF